This passage covers 14 T cell receptor beta chains from one sample sequenced in a study of siplizumab effects on memory and regulatory T cells. The repertoire was sequenced with immunoSEQ multiplex PCR; TCRdb's copy has only in-frame clones and lacks some. The data hold about 120,000 clones, with less than 95% observed a single time. The specimen was non-Treg CD4+ T cells sorted from blood. The receptors were gathered from a human donor in good health.

A single count supports this clone. This sequence joins TRBV5-4 and TRBJ1-4; TRBD1 might be the D (5 bases). The V end was cut by 4 bases, the J end by 6 bases, with 10 bases between. The CDR3 length is 13 residues. Germline CDR1 and CDR2: SGHNT and YYREEE (reference sequence). CDR3 loop: CASSRGTDEKLFF. In DNA, the CDR3 is TGTGCCAGCAGCCGCGGGACGGATGAAAAACTGTTTTTT.

The count of this clone is one. J is TRBJ1-1 and V is TRBV6-5; D is perhaps TRBD1 (5 bases). This CDR3 is 16 amino acids long. Germline V gene data show CDR1 as MNHEY and CDR2 as SVGAGI. The ends were cut back, 2 bases at V and 5 bases at J, with 18 bases in the middle. The CDR3 sequence is CASSYVGNSRGTEAFF. CDR3 nucleotides: TGTGCCAGCAGTTACGTAGGGAATTCTCGGGGGACTGAAGCTTTCTTT.

The J gene is TRBJ2-2, the V gene TRBV5-1; D is unclear. Germline CDR1 and CDR2: SGHRS and YFSETQ. The V and J ends lost 0 bases and 8 bases respectively, with 8 bases between them. The CDR3 runs to 13 residues. The CDR3 region has the DNA TGCGCCAGCAGCTTGGAATGGGGTGGGGAGCTGTTTTTT. This gives the protein CASSLEWGGELFF.

This chain uses TRBV5-1 with TRBJ2-3; D not certain. Germline V gene sequence: CDR1 SGHRS, CDR2 YFSETQ. The V end lost 1 base, the J end lost 0 bases, and 9 bases lay between the germline ends. This CDR3 is 15 amino acids long. Written as DNA, the CDR3 is TGCGCCAGCAGCTTGTCTGGGTTGAGCACAGATACGCAGTATTTT. Translated: CASSLSGLSTDTQYF.

The rearrangement joins TRBV2 to TRBJ1-5; weak D call: TRBD1 (5 bases). The CDR3 is made up of 12 amino acids. Germline values: CDR1 SNHLY, CDR2 FYNNEI. Trimming shortened V by 7 bases and J by 6 bases, and 10 bases separated the two germline ends. This CDR3 is CASTGARQPQHF. In nucleotides, the CDR3 is TGTGCCAGCACTGGGGCTCGTCAGCCCCAGCATTTT.

The chain couples TRBV2 to TRBJ2-2, with D uncertain. Germline loops: CDR1 SNHLY, CDR2 FYNNEI. Trimming removed 4 bases at V and 4 bases at J, with 10 bases between. This CDR3 spans 14 amino acids. This CDR3 reads CASSVIPTTGELFF. The CDR3 bases are TGTGCCAGCAGTGTGATACCAACCACCGGGGAGCTGTTTTTT.

The chain links TRBV7-9 to TRBJ2-2; perhaps TRBD1 as D (6 bases). This CDR3 is 13 amino acids long. The germline V gene encodes CDR1 SEHNR and CDR2 FQNEAQ (reference sequence). Trimming pared 6 bases from V and 5 bases from J, leaving 10 bases between. The CDR3 DNA reads TGTGCCAGCAGTCAACAGGGTACCGGGGAGCTGTTTTTT. As protein: CASSQQGTGELFF.

The genes are TRBV6-1 and TRBJ1-4; 8 bases line up with TRBD1. V lost 5 bases, J lost 6 bases, and 5 bases stayed unmatched. The germline V gene has CDR1 MNHNS and CDR2 SASEGT. This CDR3 spans 14 amino acids. The CDR3 is CASSLDRVDEKLFF. The CDR3 bases are TGTGCCAGCAGTTTGGACAGGGTAGATGAAAAACTGTTTTTT.

This chain connects TRBV2 to TRBJ1-2, with D perhaps matching TRBD1 (5 bases). Germline V gene lookup returns CDR1 SNHLY and CDR2 FYNNEI. Trimming pared 6 bases from V and 4 bases from J, leaving 15 bases between. The CDR3 has 14 residues. CDR3 sequence: CASRGLRRGYGYTF. The CDR3 region has the DNA TGTGCCAGCAGGGGACTCCGGCGGGGCTATGGCTACACCTTC.

V is TRBV5-1 and J is TRBJ2-5; 9 bases match TRBD2. The CDR3 is made up of 17 amino acids. The ends lost 3 bases at V and 5 bases at J; junction bases unmatched: 14. CDR1 and CDR2 from the germline V gene are SGHRS and YFSETQ. In DNA form, the CDR3 reads TGCGCCAGCAGCTCGACGGTCCTAGCGGGGAGGGGGGAGACCCAGTACTTC. It yields the protein CASSSTVLAGRGETQYF.

The chain carries TRBV2 and TRBJ1-1; D is possibly TRBD1 (5 bases). The V gene lost 4 bases and the J gene lost 0 bases, with 9 bases spanning the gap. CDR3 length: 14 residues. Germline CDR1 SNHLY, CDR2 FYNNEI. In DNA, the CDR3 is TGTGCCAGCAGTGGACAGCTCATGAACACTGAAGCTTTCTTT. It yields the protein CASSGQLMNTEAFF.

V and J are TRBV21-1 and TRBJ2-5; the D call TRBD2 from the table was never checked on the DNA. TRBV21-1 is a pseudogene locus. There are 15 residues in the CDR3. Here the CDR3 DNA reads TGTGCCAGCAGCCCGCCGGGACTCCAAGGCGATACCCAGTACTTC. Its translation: CASSPPGLQGDTQYF.

The rearrangement links TRBV4-1 to TRBJ1-3; no clear D. CDR3 size: 15 residues. V dropped 3 bases and J dropped 0 bases, with 9 bases sitting between them. Germline V gives CDR1 MGHRA, CDR2 YSYEKL. The CDR3 sequence: CASSHRTSSGNTIYF. For the CDR3, the DNA is TGCGCCAGCAGCCATAGGACTAGCTCTGGAAACACCATATATTTT.

The chain employs TRBV25-1 and TRBJ2-5, with 11 nucleotides matching TRBD2. V gave up 4 bases and J gave up 4 bases; unmatched junction bases: 14. This CDR3 is built from 18 residues. Germline loops: CDR1 MGHDK, CDR2 SYGVNS. The CDR3 protein is CASSAIKEGTSGVETQYF. CDR3 coding DNA: TGTGCCAGCAGTGCTATAAAAGAGGGGACTAGCGGTGTAGAGACCCAGTACTTC.